This T cell receptor beta chain was recorded in a study of STAT5B mutations in CD4+ large granular lymphocyte leukemia (dated by TCRdb to the early 2020s). Turning to the overall study: Among the healthy controls, the CDR3 'QG' motif was associated with a particular HLA allele. The study compared the TCRbeta repertoires of patients with CD4+ T-cell large granular lymphocyte leukemia against those of healthy blood donors. Flow cytometry on FACSCanto II or FACSVerse showed that the purified fractions were more than 95% pure among lymphocytes.

Points on this clone: It has no known antigen specificity. No much larger clonotype is one base removed from it; base qualities were not supplied.

Study-level results and caveats: Enrichment of TRBV06-family usage was observed among the top patient clones (8/27) relative to healthy controls (2/35). Data were not HLA-matched; higher clonality in CD4+ versus CD8+ T-LGLL could reflect the relatively small sample size. Compared with healthy CD4+ repertoires, CD4-sorted patient repertoires appeared more clonal, and this difference remained even after the putative leukemic clones were removed. Main leukemic clonotypes were private to each patient, although 20% to 30% appeared at low frequency in other patients' non-leukemic repertoires.

Taken from cysteine to phenylalanine, the CDR3 has 15 residues. The CDR3 DNA has 45 bases and is translated from base 1. Clipping removes 7 bases from V and 7 bases from J, with 7 as the unmatched junction base count. Sequences MDHEN (CDR1) and SYDVKM (CDR2) are obtained from the germline V gene. Buffy coats from around 37 blood donors, supplied by the Finnish Red Cross blood service, were used as healthy controls. All TCR-sequenced material derived from peripheral blood: patient blood samples and healthy donor buffy coats. Peripheral blood mononuclear cells were isolated by Ficoll-Hypaque gradient centrifugation. CD4+ cells were purified magnetically from the buffy coats of healthy controls. The Gentra Puregene Cell and Tissue kit was used for genomic DNA extraction, and quantification was performed on a Qubit 2.0 fluorometer. The immunoSEQ assay at survey resolution was applied to genomic DNA for sequencing of TCRbeta rearrangements. The source study handled its data this way. In the TCR sequencing data, the lowest productive clonotype frequency that could be detected was 2.59 x 10-5. Only productive TCRbeta rearrangements, defined as complete and in-frame sequences, were included in the analyses. Simpson clonality, calculated in the immunoSEQ Analyzer version 3.0, was used as the measure of sample clonality. Clones were grouped by frequency into very rare, small, medium, large (1-20%) or hyperexpanded (>20%) categories. Generation probabilities were estimated with OLGA 1.2.3, V-gene circos plots were made with VDJtools, specificities were searched in VDJdb, and CDR3 motifs were identified with GLIPH. Held by TCRdb, this immuneACCESS table contains in-frame sequences only and omits some clones. Under half of the omission traces to an unresolved V gene where checked; the cause of the rest is unknown. The V and J calls and the clone size are those of that table, but D and trimming were determined from the DNA. This sample is represented by more than 25,000 clones; approximately 80% of them were singletons. The ten most abundant clones make up about 6% of the sample.

The receptor chain draws on TRBV28 and TRBJ2-2; 12 middle bases align to TRBD2. The sequenced sample consisted of CD4+ T cells from blood buffy coats. The TCR was taken from a human donor in good health. The CDR3 sequence is CASKPPTSGGGELFF. The bases are TGTGCCAGCAAACCCCCGACTAGCGGGGGCGGGGAGCTGTTTTTT.